This is a list of T cell receptor beta chains from one sample in a study of cytomegalovirus exposure and HLA in healthy donors. Data came from immunoSEQ multiplex PCR; TCRdb stores just in-frame clones and leaves some out. The sample consists of 250,000 or so clones, 80% to 85% of them appearing once. Material: PBMCs. Receptors were obtained from a woman between 55 and 75 years old in good health and CMV-seropositive. CDR3s include the opening cysteine and the closing phenylalanine or tryptophan. A D gene is named only where the DNA matches it firmly. Expanded clones are given a class, and other clones once, few, many or no size at all.

>TRBJ1-1|TRBV11-2|NA|NA
TGTGCCAGCAGCCGACAGGCCATGAACACTGAAGCTTTCTTT
CASSRQAMNTEAFF
>TRBJ2-7|TRBV7-3|NA|NA
TGTGCCAGCAGCTTAGGCGGGGAGGTGGCCGAGCAGTACTTC
CASSLGGEVAEQYF
>TRBJ1-1|TRBV6-1|NA|few
TGTGCCAGCAGTGACTCTCGGTTCGACACTGAAGCTTTCTTT
CASSDSRFDTEAFF
>TRBJ1-2|TRBV25-1|TRBD1|NA
TGTGCCAGCAGTGAATCAGGGGGATATCTCTATGGCTACACCTTC
CASSESGGYLYGYTF
>TRBJ2-7|TRBV10-3|NA|NA
TGTGCCTCAACGGTGGGGGGTAGGTACGAGCAGTACTTC
CASTVGGRYEQYF
>TRBJ2-2|TRBV9|TRBD2|NA
TGTGCCAGCAGCCCAGGACTAGCGGGGATGAACACCGGGGAGCTGTTTTTT
CASSPGLAGMNTGELFF
>TRBJ2-7|TRBV6-6|NA|NA
TGTGCCAGCAGTGGGGACTCCAGCTCCTACGAGCAGTACTTC
CASSGDSSSYEQYF
>TRBJ2-3|TRBV4-2|TRBD2|few
TGTGCCAGCAGCCAAGATCTACTAGCGGGAGTGAGCACAGATACGCAGTATTTT
CASSQDLLAGVSTDTQYF
>TRBJ1-2|TRBV9|NA|NA
TGTGCCAGCAGCCCTACAGGGCAGGACTATGGCTACACCTTC
CASSPTGQDYGYTF
>TRBJ2-7|TRBV9|NA|NA
TGTGCCAGCAGCCCAGGCTACGAGCAGTACTTC
CASSPGYEQYF
>TRBJ1-2|TRBV5-5|NA|few
TGTGCCAGCAAGAAGACAGGAGCCAACTATGGCTACACCTTC
CASKKTGANYGYTF
>TRBJ2-2|TRBV11-2|TRBD2|few
TGTGCCAGCAGCCTACTGGGCGGGAGCGGGAACACCGGGGAGCTGTTTTTT
CASSLLGGSGNTGELFF
>TRBJ2-7|TRBV14|NA|NA
TGTGCCAGCAGCTATAAATTAGCGCAGTACTTC
CASSYKLAQYF
>TRBJ1-5|TRBV10-3|TRBD1|NA
TGTGCCATCAGTGAGGTTCAGGGGGCTCAGCCCCAGCATTTT
CAISEVQGAQPQHF
>TRBJ2-3|TRBV27|TRBD2|NA
TGTGCCAGCAGTTTTCTAGCGGGCACAGATACGCAGTATTTT
CASSFLAGTDTQYF
>TRBJ1-5|TRBV10-1|NA|few
TGCGCCAGCAGTGAGTTCGGGCAGCCCCAGCATTTT
CASSEFGQPQHF
>TRBJ2-2|TRBV5-1|TRBD2|NA
TGCGCCAGCAGCTCGTCGGGAGGCACCGGGGAGCTGTTTTTT
CASSSSGGTGELFF
>TRBJ2-7|TRBV5-1|TRBD2|NA
TGCGCCAGCAGCTTGGGGGGTACTAGCGGGTACTACGAGCAGTACTTC
CASSLGGTSGYYEQYF
>TRBJ2-2|TRBV5-1|NA|NA
TGCGCCAGCAGCCCGGGGGGACAGGTCGTAGCCGGGGAGCTGTTTTTT
CASSPGGQVVAGELFF
>TRBJ2-7|TRBV4-2|NA|NA
TGTGCCAGCAGCCAAGGGGGCGACGGGTCCTTTGACGAGCAGTACTTC
CASSQGGDGSFDEQYF
>TRBJ2-1|TRBV6-1|TRBD2|NA
TGTGCCAGCAGGGGACTAGGGTCTTACAATGAGCAGTTCTTC
CASRGLGSYNEQFF
>TRBJ2-2|TRBV9|NA|NA
TGTGCCAGCCGAGTGGGCGGGACCGGGGAGCTGTTTTTT
CASRVGGTGELFF
>TRBJ2-1|TRBV20-1|NA|NA
TGCAGTGCTAAGGCGGATGAGCAGTTCTTC
CSAKADEQFF
>TRBJ2-7|TRBV10-3|NA|once
TGTGCCATCAGTGGGGGCGGGGACAGTTCCTACGAGCAGTACTTC
CAISGGGDSSYEQYF